This TCR beta chain was found in a study of breast tumors, draining lymph nodes, adjacent tissues. This CDR3 region has 15 residues. Per germline, CDR1 LGHDT and CDR2 YNNKEL (reference sequence). Samples came from axillary lymph nodes draining the breast cancer. This clonotype appeared a few times. One junction end disagrees with the germline gene, perhaps due to a read error. TCRdb used MiXCR to reprocess the multiplex PCR reads, holding one entry per CDR3 protein. Seen here are about 270,000 distinct CDR3 sequences, under 35% observed once, and the top ten hold 0.85% to 1.3%. The sequenced sample consisted of axillary lymph node tissue. The clonotype comes from a female donor with breast cancer. Some clones in this sample may be carry-over from other donors' samples. The chain is built from TRBV3-1 and TRBJ2-7; a weak D match, TRBD1 (5 bases). The CDR3 nucleotides are TGTGCCAGTAGCCAAGTTGTAGGGGCCTCCTACGAGCAGTACTTC. This encodes CASSQVVGASYEQYF.